The clone carrying this T cell receptor (beta chain) was counted ten times or more. Germline V gene sequence: CDR1 MNHEY, CDR2 SVGAGI. Trimming took off 6 bases at V and 2 bases at J, with 2 bases between the two ends. This CDR3 contains 12 residues. This sample stems from a study of spatial heterogeneity in lung cancer. Study as a whole: The count of detected beta-chain sequences consistently exceeded that of alpha-chain sequences.

In the library, each TCR cDNA molecule bore its own unique molecular identifier. One entry per CDR3 protein results from TCRdb running MiXCR on the 5' RACE reads. In the table there are 40,000 to 45,000 distinct CDR3 sequences, about an eighth of which are singletons. Time point given: sample taken at primary tumor resection. Whole RNA from tumor, nontumor lung or frozen PBMC was sequenced unsorted. The source is a male donor with early-stage non-small cell lung cancer. Here the sequenced sample was PBMCs, taken at surgery. The chain joins TRBV6-5 to TRBJ2-6, with D uncertain. In nucleotides, the CDR3 is TGTGCCAGCAGGACTGGGGCCAACGTCCTGACTTTC. Its protein is CASRTGANVLTF.